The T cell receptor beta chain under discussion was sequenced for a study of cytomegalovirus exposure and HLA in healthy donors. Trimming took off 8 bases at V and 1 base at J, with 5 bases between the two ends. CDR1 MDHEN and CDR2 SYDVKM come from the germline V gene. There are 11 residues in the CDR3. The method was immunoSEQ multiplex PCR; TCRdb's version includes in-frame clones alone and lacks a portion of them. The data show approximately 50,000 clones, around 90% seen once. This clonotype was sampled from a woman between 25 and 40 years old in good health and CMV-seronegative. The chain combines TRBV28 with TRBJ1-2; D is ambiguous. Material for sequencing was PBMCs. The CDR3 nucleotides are TGTGCCAGCGGCCTTAACTATGGCTACACCTTC. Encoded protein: CASGLNYGYTF.